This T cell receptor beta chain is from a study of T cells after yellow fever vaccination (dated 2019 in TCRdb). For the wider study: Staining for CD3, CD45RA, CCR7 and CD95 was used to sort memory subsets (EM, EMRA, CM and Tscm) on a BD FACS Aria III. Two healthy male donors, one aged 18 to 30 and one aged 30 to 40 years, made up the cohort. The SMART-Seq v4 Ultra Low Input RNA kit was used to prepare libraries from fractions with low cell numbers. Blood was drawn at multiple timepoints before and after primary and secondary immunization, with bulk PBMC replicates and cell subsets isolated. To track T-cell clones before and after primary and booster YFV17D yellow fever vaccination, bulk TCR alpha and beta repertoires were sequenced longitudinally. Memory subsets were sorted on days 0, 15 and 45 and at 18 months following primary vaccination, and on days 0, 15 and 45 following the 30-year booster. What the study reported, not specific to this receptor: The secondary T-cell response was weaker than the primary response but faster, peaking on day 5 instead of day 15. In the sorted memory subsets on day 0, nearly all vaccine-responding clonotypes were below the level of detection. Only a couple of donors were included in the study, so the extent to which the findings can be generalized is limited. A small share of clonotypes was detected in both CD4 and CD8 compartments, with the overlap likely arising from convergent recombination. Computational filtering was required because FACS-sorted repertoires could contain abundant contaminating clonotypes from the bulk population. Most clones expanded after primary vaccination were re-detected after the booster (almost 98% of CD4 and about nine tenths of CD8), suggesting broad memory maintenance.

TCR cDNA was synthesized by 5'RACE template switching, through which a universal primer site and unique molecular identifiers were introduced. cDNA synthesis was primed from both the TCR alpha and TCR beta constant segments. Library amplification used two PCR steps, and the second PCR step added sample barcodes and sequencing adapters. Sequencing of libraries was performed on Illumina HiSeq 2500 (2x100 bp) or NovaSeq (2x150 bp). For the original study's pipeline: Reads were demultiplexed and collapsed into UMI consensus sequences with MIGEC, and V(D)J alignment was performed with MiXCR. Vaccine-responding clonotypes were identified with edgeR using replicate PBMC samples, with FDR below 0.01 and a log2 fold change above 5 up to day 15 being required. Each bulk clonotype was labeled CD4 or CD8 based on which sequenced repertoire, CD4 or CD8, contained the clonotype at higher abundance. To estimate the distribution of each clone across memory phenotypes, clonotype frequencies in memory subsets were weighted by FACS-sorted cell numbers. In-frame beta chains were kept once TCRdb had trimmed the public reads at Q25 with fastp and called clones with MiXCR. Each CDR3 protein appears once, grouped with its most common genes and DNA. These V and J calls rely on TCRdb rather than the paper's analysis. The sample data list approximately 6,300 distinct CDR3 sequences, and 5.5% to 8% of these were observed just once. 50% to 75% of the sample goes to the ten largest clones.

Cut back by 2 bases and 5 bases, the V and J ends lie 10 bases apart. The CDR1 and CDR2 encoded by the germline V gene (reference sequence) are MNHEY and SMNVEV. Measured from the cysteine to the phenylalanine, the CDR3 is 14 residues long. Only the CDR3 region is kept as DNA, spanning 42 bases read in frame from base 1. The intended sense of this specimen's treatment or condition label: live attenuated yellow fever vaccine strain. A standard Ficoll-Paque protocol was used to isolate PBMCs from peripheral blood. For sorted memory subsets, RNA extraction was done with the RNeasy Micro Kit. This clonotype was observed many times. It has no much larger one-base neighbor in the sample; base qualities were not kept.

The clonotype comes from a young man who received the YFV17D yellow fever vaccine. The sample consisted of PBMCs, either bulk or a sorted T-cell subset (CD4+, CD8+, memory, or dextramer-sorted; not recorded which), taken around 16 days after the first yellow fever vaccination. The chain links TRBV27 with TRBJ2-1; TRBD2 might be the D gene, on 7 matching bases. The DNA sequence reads TGTGCCAGCAGTTTACGGGGGGCAAACAATGAGCAGTTCTTC. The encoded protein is CASSLRGANNEQFF.